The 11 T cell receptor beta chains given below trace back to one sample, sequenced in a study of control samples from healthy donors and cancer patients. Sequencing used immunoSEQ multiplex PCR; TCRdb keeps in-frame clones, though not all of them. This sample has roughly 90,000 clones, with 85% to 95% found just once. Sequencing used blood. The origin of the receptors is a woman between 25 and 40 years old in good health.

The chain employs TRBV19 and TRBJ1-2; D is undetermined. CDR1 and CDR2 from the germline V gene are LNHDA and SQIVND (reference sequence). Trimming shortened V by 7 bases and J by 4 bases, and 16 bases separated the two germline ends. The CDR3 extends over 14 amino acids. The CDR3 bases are TGTGCCAGTACCGAAAGGGCGGAGAGCTATGGCTACACCTTC. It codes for CASTERAESYGYTF.

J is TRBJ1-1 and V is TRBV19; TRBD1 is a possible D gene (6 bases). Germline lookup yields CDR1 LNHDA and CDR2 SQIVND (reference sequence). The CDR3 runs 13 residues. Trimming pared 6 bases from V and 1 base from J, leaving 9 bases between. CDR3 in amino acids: CASRKGGNTEAFF. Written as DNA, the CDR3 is TGTGCCAGTAGAAAAGGGGGGAACACTGAAGCTTTCTTT.

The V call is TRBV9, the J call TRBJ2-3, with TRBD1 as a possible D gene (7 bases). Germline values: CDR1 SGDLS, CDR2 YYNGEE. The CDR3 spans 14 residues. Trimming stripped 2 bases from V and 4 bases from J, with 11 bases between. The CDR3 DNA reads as TGTGCCAGCAGCGTTCAGGGGGGTGCAGATACGCAGTATTTT. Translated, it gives CASSVQGGADTQYF.

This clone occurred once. Here the CDR3 reads CASRFQGADTQYF. The CDR3 bases are TGTGCCAGCAGATTTCAGGGCGCAGATACGCAGTATTTT. The V call is TRBV6-5, the J call TRBJ2-3; D is possibly TRBD1 (5 bases). The CDR3 loop spans 13 amino acids. Trimming took off 6 bases at V and 4 bases at J, with 11 bases between the two ends. Germline values: CDR1 MNHEY, CDR2 SVGAGI.

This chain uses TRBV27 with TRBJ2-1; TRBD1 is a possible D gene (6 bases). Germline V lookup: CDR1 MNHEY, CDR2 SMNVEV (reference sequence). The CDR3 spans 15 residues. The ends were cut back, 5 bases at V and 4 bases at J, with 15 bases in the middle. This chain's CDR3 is CASSPLTGHYNEQFF. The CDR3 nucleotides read TGTGCCAGCAGTCCTCTGACAGGACATTACAATGAGCAGTTCTTC.

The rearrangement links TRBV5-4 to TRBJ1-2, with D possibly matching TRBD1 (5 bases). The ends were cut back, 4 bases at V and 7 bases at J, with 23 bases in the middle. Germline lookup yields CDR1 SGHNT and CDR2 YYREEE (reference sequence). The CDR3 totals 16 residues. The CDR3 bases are TGTGCCAGCAGCCCAGGGCTAGAAATCTCACTCTCTGGCTACACCTTC. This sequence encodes CASSPGLEISLSGYTF.

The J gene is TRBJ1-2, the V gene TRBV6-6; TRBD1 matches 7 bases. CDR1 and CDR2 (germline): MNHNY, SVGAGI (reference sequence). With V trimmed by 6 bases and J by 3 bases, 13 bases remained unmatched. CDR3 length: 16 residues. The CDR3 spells CASSRAGQLTYYGYTF. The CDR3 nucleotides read TGTGCCAGCAGCCGGGCGGGACAGCTAACCTACTATGGCTACACCTTC.

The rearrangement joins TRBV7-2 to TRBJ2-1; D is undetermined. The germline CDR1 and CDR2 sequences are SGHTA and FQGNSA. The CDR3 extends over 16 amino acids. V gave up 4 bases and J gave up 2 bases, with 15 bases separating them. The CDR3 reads CASSSQGIFPYNEQFF. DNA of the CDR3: TGTGCCAGCAGCTCTCAAGGGATATTCCCCTACAATGAGCAGTTCTTC.

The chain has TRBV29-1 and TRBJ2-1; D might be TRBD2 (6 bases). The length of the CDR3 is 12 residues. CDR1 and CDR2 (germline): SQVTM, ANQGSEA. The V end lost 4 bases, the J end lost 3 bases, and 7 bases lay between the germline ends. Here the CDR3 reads CSVVEGYNEQFF. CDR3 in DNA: TGCAGCGTTGTGGAGGGCTACAATGAGCAGTTCTTC.

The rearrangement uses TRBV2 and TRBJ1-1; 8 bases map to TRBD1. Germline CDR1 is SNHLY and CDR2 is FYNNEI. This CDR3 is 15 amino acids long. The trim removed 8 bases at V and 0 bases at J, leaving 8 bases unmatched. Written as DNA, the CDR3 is TGTGCCAGCCGACCCTTGGACAGGGTGAACACTGAAGCTTTCTTT. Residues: CASRPLDRVNTEAFF.

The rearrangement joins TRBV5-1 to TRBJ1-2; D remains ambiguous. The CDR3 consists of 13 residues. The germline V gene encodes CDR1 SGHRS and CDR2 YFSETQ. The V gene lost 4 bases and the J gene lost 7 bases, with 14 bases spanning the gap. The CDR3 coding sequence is TGCGCCAGCAGCGACGGAACTCTTTCTGGCTACACCTTC. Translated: CASSDGTLSGYTF. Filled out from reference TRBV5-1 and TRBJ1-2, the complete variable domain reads KAGVTQTPRYLIKTRGQQVTLSCSPISGHRSVSWYQQTPGQGLQFLFEYFSETQRNKGNFPGRFSGRQFSNSRSEMNVSTLELGDSALYLCASSDGTLSGYTFGSGTRLTVV.